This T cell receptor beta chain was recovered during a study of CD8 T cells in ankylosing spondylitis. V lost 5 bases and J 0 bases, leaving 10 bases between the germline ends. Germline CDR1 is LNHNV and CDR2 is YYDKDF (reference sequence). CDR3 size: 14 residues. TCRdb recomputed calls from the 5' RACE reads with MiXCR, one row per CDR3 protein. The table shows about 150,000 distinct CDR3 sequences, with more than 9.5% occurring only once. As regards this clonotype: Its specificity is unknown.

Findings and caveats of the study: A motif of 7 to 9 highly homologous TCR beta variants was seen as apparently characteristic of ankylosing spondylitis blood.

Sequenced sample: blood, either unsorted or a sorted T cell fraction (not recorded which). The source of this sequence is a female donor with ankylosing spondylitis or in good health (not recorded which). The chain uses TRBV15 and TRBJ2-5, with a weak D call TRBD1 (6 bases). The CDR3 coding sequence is TGTGCCACCAGCCGCAGGGGTAACCAAGAGACCCAGTACTTC. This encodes CATSRRGNQETQYF.